The next 2 T cell receptor beta chains were all read from a single sample in a study of cytomegalovirus exposure and HLA in healthy donors (dated by TCRdb to between 2016 and 2019). The library was generated by the immunoSEQ multiplex PCR assay. The multiplex PCR relied on a mix of 60 forward primers for TCR Vbeta segments and 13 reverse primers for TCR Jbeta segments. TCRdb stores this immuneACCESS table with in-frame sequences only. Part of the clones is absent; in the studies checked, under half of the shortfall reflects unresolved V genes, and no reason is known for the rest. This sample has fewer than 65,000 clones in its table, and around 87% of those were observed once. The top ten hold 1.4% of the sample. The sequencing sample was made of PBMCs. These receptors were taken from a man younger than 35 in good health and CMV-seronegative.

The V gene is TRBV9, the J gene TRBJ1-5; tentative D call: TRBD1 (6 bases). V was clipped by 3 bases and J by 0 bases, with 10 bases between them. This CDR3 comprises 15 residues. Germline loops: CDR1 SGDLS, CDR2 YYNGEE. The CDR3 nucleotides read TGTGCCAGCAGCGGGTCAGGGGATAGCAATCAGCCCCAGCATTTT. Residues: CASSGSGDSNQPQHF.

This sequence joins TRBV29-1 and TRBJ2-2, with D perhaps TRBD1 (6 bases). Per germline, CDR1 SQVTM and CDR2 ANQGSEA. Trimming pared 6 bases from V and 5 bases from J, leaving 16 bases between. The CDR3 contains 14 residues. For the CDR3, the DNA is TGCAGCGTGCCGGGACCAGGGGAGACCGGGGAGCTGTTTTTT. Translating it yields CSVPGPGETGELFF.